This TCR beta chain was found in a study of blood T cell repertoires in COVID-19. Study information: The United States, Italy and Spain were the sources of the acute and convalescent COVID-19 samples. Nucleic acid was either cDNA or gDNA, and it came from T cells, B-cell-depleted T cells, or PBMCs.

Germline CDR1 reads SNHLY; CDR2 reads FYNNEI. The CDR3 totals 18 residues. V shed 1 base, J shed 0 bases, and the junction held 8 bases outside the gene matches. Authors' analysis steps: Estimated nucleated cell counts came from reference gene primer amplification. TCRdb keeps only in-frame clones here, not all; method: immunoSEQ multiplex PCR. V and J calls and clone size are given by that table; D and trimming were obtained from the DNA. The table records roughly 97,000 clones, 80% to 90% of them present only once. The clonotype originates from a man in his fifties with acute or convalescent COVID-19. This chain uses TRBV2 with TRBJ1-4; 7 bases fit TRBD1. Sequenced material: peripheral blood. CDR3 residues: CASSEVDRFSATNEKLFF. In nucleotides, the CDR3 is TGTGCCAGCAGTGAAGTGGACAGGTTCAGCGCAACTAATGAAAAACTGTTTTTT.